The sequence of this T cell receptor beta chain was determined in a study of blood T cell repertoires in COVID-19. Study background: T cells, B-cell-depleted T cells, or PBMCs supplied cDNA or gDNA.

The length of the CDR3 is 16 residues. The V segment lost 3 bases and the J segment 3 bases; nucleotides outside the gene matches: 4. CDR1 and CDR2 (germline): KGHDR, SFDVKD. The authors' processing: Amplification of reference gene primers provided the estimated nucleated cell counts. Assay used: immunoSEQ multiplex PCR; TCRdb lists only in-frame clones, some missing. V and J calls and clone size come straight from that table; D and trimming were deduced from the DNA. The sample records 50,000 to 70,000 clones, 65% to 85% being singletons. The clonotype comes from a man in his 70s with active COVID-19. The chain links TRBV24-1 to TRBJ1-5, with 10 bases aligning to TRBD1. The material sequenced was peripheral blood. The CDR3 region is CATSDPGQGINQPQHF. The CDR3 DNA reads TGTGCCACCAGTGATCCGGGACAGGGGATCAATCAGCCCCAGCATTTT.